This is a list of T cell receptor beta chains from one sample in a study of T-cell reconstitution after alpha-beta-depleted transplantation in children. TCRdb independently ran MiXCR on the PCR reads; one entry per CDR3 protein. Counted here are about 77,000 distinct CDR3 sequences, approximately 18% occurring once; the ten biggest clones make up approximately 51%. The sequencing used PBMCs, mostly from graft donor cells, collected 360 days after TCRalphabeta/CD19-depleted stem cell transplant. Receptors were obtained from a male patient between 2 and 10 years old who had a stem cell transplant for acute lymphoblastic leukemia, so the T cells may come from the graft donor. The conserved cysteine and the conserved F or W are not part of the CDR3 here. The listing skips clone size in some rows; elsewhere it reads once, few, many or a size class.

>few|TRBJ2-5|TRBV5-1
ASSLSSGRETQY
>-|TRBJ1-2|TRBV7-9
ASSPEGWSDGYT
>-|TRBJ2-7|TRBV6-1
ASRPTRDVYEQY
>-|TRBJ2-5|TRBV6-5
ASSSPDVETQY
>-|TRBJ2-3|TRBV10-1
ASSESKLAGDTQY
>-|TRBJ2-7|TRBV2
ASSLRDTSAYEQY
>-|TRBJ2-5|TRBV12-3/TRBV12-4
ASSLESGKTQY
>-|TRBJ1-6|TRBV6-1
ASSGQGSYNSPLH
>-|TRBJ2-7|TRBV27
ASSLTPRAGAYEQY
>-|TRBJ2-7|TRBV7-9
ASSPITGLAEIYEQY
>-|TRBJ2-1|TRBV11-2
ASSLVIGGSLNEQF
>few|TRBJ2-1|TRBV5-6
ASSFPPPNEQF
>-|TRBJ2-3|TRBV20-1
SARVSSSADTQY
>-|TRBJ2-2|TRBV6-5
ASSYDFSGAGELF
>-|TRBJ1-5|TRBV20-1
SASRRAGMDQPQH
>-|TRBJ1-2|TRBV11-1
ASSQKTGQGEVGYGYT
>-|TRBJ2-6|TRBV5-1
ASSPTYSTGANVLT
>few|TRBJ2-7|TRBV7-6
ASSFRRDSGEQY
>-|TRBJ1-5|TRBV11-2
ASSLGARGGQPQH
>-|TRBJ1-1|TRBV27
ASSPYRGSEAF
>many|TRBJ2-3|TRBV11-3
ASSLQGDSADTQY
>few|TRBJ2-1|TRBV25-1
ASSEYGRGSYNEQF
>-|TRBJ2-7|TRBV5-1
ASSPTSGGGYEQY
>-|TRBJ2-1|TRBV12-3/TRBV12-4
ASSLERRNNEQF
>few|TRBJ2-3|TRBV10-1
ASSGQGADTQY
>many|TRBJ2-1|TRBV7-9
ASSFSLAGGPSSYNEQF
>many|TRBJ2-1|TRBV12-3/TRBV12-4
ASSLFPGGPYNEQF
>few|TRBJ2-2|TRBV12-3/TRBV12-4
ASSRGQGDTGELF
>few|TRBJ2-1|TRBV20-1
SARRVYSRYNEQF
>few|TRBJ1-4|TRBV5-6
ASSPMGTPGEKLF
>-|TRBJ2-1|TRBV6-5
ASSYARVYNEQF
>-|TRBJ2-1|TRBV5-6
ASSFGTSAYNEQF
>-|TRBJ2-5|TRBV27
ASSLGGPKRQETQY
>few|TRBJ1-1|TRBV20-1
SARTVREAF
>-|TRBJ1-2|TRBV7-2
ASSLERTGSGGYT
>few|TRBJ2-1|TRBV30
AWSRLAGGSYNEQF
>-|TRBJ2-7|TRBV20-1
SASGVSYEQY